These T cell receptor beta chains were read from a single sample in a study of STAT3 mutations in large granular lymphocyte leukemia. Using immunoSEQ multiplex PCR, the repertoire was profiled, and TCRdb retains in-frame clones only, with some absent. The table has about 12,000 clones, about 75% seen once. Sequencing used peripheral blood mononuclear cells. Every receptor here comes from a man in his fifties or sixties with T-cell large granular lymphocyte leukemia. Some clones in this sample may be carry-over from other donors' samples. Each CDR3 is given with its conserved first and last residue. The D gene is left open where the match is weak. Rows give clone size only sometimes, using once, few, many, or a class for an expanded clone.

CDR3 protein	CDR3 DNA	V gene	J gene	D gene	clone size
CASISGLEAFF	TGTGCCAGTATCTCAGGGTTGGAAGCTTTCTTT	TRBV19	TRBJ1-1	NA	NA
CASSLEFSADNEQFF	TGCGCCAGCAGCTTGGAGTTTAGCGCCGACAATGAGCAGTTCTTC	TRBV5-1	TRBJ2-1	NA	NA
CASSQDWNYGYTF	TGCGCCAGCAGCCAAGACTGGAACTATGGCTACACCTTC	TRBV4-1	TRBJ1-2	NA	NA
CASSSPGEQYF	TGTGCCAGCAGCTCCCCGGGGGAGCAGTACTTC	TRBV7-2	TRBJ2-7	NA	few
CASSLGGKWYEQYF	TGTGCCAGCAGTTTAGGAGGGAAGTGGTACGAGCAGTACTTC	TRBV28	TRBJ2-7	NA	NA
CASSLEGQETQYF	TGTGCCAGCAGCTTAGAAGGCCAAGAGACCCAGTACTTC	TRBV7-8	TRBJ2-5	NA	NA
CASSLAPGEQYF	TGCGCCAGCAGCTTGGCCCCTGGGGAGCAGTACTTC	TRBV5-1	TRBJ2-7	NA	once
CASSPRQGWYSDTQYF	TGTGCCAGCAGTCCGCGACAGGGGTGGTATTCAGATACGCAGTATTTT	TRBV27	TRBJ2-3	TRBD1	NA
CASSFVTGGYEQYF	TGTGCCAGCAGCTTTGTGACAGGGGGATACGAGCAGTACTTC	TRBV7-9	TRBJ2-7	TRBD1	NA
CASSPAYYNEQFF	TGTGCCAGCTCACCTGCGTACTACAATGAGCAGTTCTTC	TRBV18	TRBJ2-1	NA	NA
CASSIGRGLGTEAFF	TGTGCCAGTAGTATAGGCAGGGGATTGGGCACTGAAGCTTTCTTT	TRBV19	TRBJ1-1	NA	few
CASSPGHVEAFF	TGTGCCAGCAGCCCAGGCCATGTCGAAGCTTTCTTT	TRBV7-9	TRBJ1-1	NA	NA
CASSPQGSNEKLFF	TGTGCCAGCTCACCACAGGGGTCTAATGAAAAACTGTTTTTT	TRBV18	TRBJ1-4	NA	once
CSAVPTETQYF	TGCAGTGCTGTCCCGACCGAGACCCAGTACTTC	TRBV20-1	TRBJ2-5	NA	NA
CASSLGLYNEQFF	TGTGCCAGCAGTTTAGGACTGTACAATGAGCAGTTCTTC	TRBV27	TRBJ2-1	NA	few
CASSPLRPNTEAFF	TGCGCCAGCAGCCCGCTCCGACCGAACACTGAAGCTTTCTTT	TRBV5-1	TRBJ1-1	NA	NA
CASTARGNGNTIYF	TGTGCCAGTACTGCCAGGGGAAATGGAAACACCATATATTTT	TRBV19	TRBJ1-3	NA	NA
CASSLRREVSYNEQFF	TGTGCCAGCAGCTTAAGGCGGGAGGTCTCATACAATGAGCAGTTCTTC	TRBV7-8	TRBJ2-1	TRBD2	NA
CAWSVPIGGELFF	TGTGCCTGGAGTGTACCCATTGGCGGGGAGCTGTTTTTT	TRBV30	TRBJ2-2	NA	NA
CASSLAGTDYGYTF	TGTGCCAGCAGCTTAGCCGGGACAGACTATGGCTACACCTTC	TRBV5-4	TRBJ1-2	TRBD1	few
CASSQVWERGQPQHF	TGCGCCAGCAGCCAAGTCTGGGAAAGAGGGCAGCCCCAGCATTTT	TRBV4-1	TRBJ1-5	NA	NA
CAWRRQGGTGELFF	TGTGCCTGGAGACGGCAGGGGGGCACCGGGGAGCTGTTTTTT	TRBV30	TRBJ2-2	NA	NA
CASSVTGQETQYF	TGTGCCAGCAGCGTAACGGGCCAAGAGACCCAGTACTTC	TRBV9	TRBJ2-5	NA	NA
CASGLVRQLGTEAFF	TGTGCTAGTGGTTTGGTACGACAGTTGGGCACTGAAGCTTTCTTT	TRBV12-5	TRBJ1-1	NA	NA
CASSESWGAGETQYF	TGTGCCAGCAGTGAATCCTGGGGAGCGGGAGAGACCCAGTACTTC	TRBV25-1	TRBJ2-5	NA	NA
CASGSPLGAFF	TGTGCTAGTGGTTCCCCCTTGGGGGCTTTCTTT	TRBV12-5	TRBJ1-1	NA	NA
CASSLVGGQETQYF	TGCGCCAGCAGCTTGGTTGGGGGCCAAGAGACCCAGTACTTC	TRBV5-1	TRBJ2-5	NA	NA
CASSTSTGGYEQYF	TGTGCCAGTAGTACCTCGACAGGGGGATACGAGCAGTACTTC	TRBV19	TRBJ2-7	TRBD1	NA
CASSLGLAVIYEQYF	TGTGCCAGCAGCTTAGGTCTAGCGGTTATCTACGAGCAGTACTTC	TRBV7-8	TRBJ2-7	TRBD2	NA
CASSEDRSNTEAFF	TGCGCCAGCAGTGAGGACCGGTCTAACACTGAAGCTTTCTTT	TRBV10-1	TRBJ1-1	NA	NA
CASSARTSRTDTQYF	TGTGCCAGCAGTGCCCGGACTAGCCGAACAGATACGCAGTATTTT	TRBV6-1	TRBJ2-3	TRBD2	NA
CASSSSTPRNQPQHF	TGTGCCAGCAGTAGTTCGACACCAAGAAATCAGCCCCAGCATTTT	TRBV6-6	TRBJ1-5	NA	NA